Shown below are 25 T cell receptor beta chains from a single sample sequenced in a study of graft-versus-host responses after intestinal transplantation. Only in-frame clones appear in the TCRdb table, and some are missing; sequencing was by immunoSEQ multiplex PCR. The repertoire holds tens of thousands of clones, with roughly 92% as singletons. Their cognate antigens are unknown. The sample was unstimulated CD4+ T cells sorted from spleen or lymph node cells, taken before intestinal transplant. The receptors were gathered from a human donor who received an intestinal transplant.

The chain has TRBV30 and TRBJ2-7; D perhaps matches TRBD1 (6 bases). CDR1 is GTSNPN, CDR2 SVGIG, per germline (reference sequence). The CDR3 extends over 12 amino acids. Deletions cut 5 bases from V and 6 bases from J, with 14 bases between. The chain's CDR3 is CAWGDTGPEQYF. Here the CDR3 DNA reads TGTGCCTGGGGGGACACAGGTCCCGAGCAGTACTTC.

The CDR3 DNA is TGTGCCAGCAACCCACAGGGAGGTACCTATGGCTACACCTTC. The encoded protein is CASNPQGGTYGYTF. The genes are TRBV2 and TRBJ1-2; D may be TRBD1 (6 bases). CDR1 SNHLY and CDR2 FYNNEI come from the germline V gene. This CDR3 region has 14 residues. Between the trimmed V and J ends, which lost 7 bases and 4 bases, there was a span of 16 bases.

The chain uses TRBV27 and TRBJ1-1; D ambiguous. V was clipped by 5 bases and J by 3 bases, with 13 bases between them. The germline gives CDR1 MNHEY, CDR2 SMNVEV (reference sequence). CDR3 length equals 14 residues. The CDR3 loop is CASSPHTGDTEAFF. The CDR3 coding sequence is TGTGCCAGCAGTCCCCATACGGGCGACACTGAAGCTTTCTTT.

The chain carries TRBV7-2 and TRBJ1-5; 8 bases map to TRBD1. V trimming: 2 bases; J trimming: 4 bases; junction bases outside the gene matches: 7. Germline CDR1 is SGHTA and CDR2 is FQGNSA. This CDR3 is built from 16 residues. This CDR3 is CASSLLGQGGNQPQHF. The DNA for the CDR3 is TGTGCCAGCAGCTTATTAGGACAGGGTGGTAATCAGCCCCAGCATTTT.

The chain combines TRBV30 with TRBJ1-3, with no clear D. Trimming took 4 bases from V and 3 from J, leaving 1 base between them. The germline gives CDR1 GTSNPN, CDR2 SVGIG (reference sequence). CDR3 length equals 10 residues. The CDR3 DNA is TGTGCCTGGAATGGAAACACCATATATTTT. Amino acids: CAWNGNTIYF.

The chain employs TRBV19 and TRBJ2-1; D is possibly TRBD1 or TRBD2 (5 bases each). V was trimmed by 3 bases and J by 0 bases, leaving 12 bases between them. The CDR3 spans 16 residues. Germline assignment: CDR1 LNHDA and CDR2 SQIVND (reference sequence). Here the CDR3 reads CASSIPQGRSYNEQFF. CDR3 nucleotide sequence: TGTGCCAGTAGTATCCCCCAGGGACGCTCCTACAATGAGCAGTTCTTC.

CDR3 amino acids: CVSSPGLAAQETQYF. The CDR3 DNA reads TGCGTCAGTAGTCCGGGACTAGCGGCCCAAGAGACCCAGTACTTC. The V and J genes are TRBV10-1 and TRBJ2-5; 11 positions match TRBD2. The CDR3 length is 15 residues. CDR1 is WNHNN and CDR2 is SYGVQD in the germline V gene (reference sequence).

The rearrangement joins TRBV19 to TRBJ2-7; possibly TRBD1 or TRBD2 for D (6 bases each). Trimming stripped 1 base from V and 7 bases from J, with 17 bases between. The CDR3 totals 15 residues. CDR1 and CDR2 (germline): LNHDA, SQIVND (reference sequence). The DNA of the CDR3 is TGTGCCAGTAGTATAGGAGGGGGGCGGTCGGAGGAGCAGTACTTC. This encodes CASSIGGGRSEEQYF.

The gene calls are TRBV5-4 and TRBJ2-3; D might be TRBD2 (5 bases). This CDR3 spans 14 amino acids. The V gene's germline CDR1 is SGHNT and CDR2 YYREEE (reference sequence). V gave up 4 bases and J gave up 1 base, with 10 bases separating them. For the CDR3, the DNA is TGTGCCAGCAGCCCGGACTGGGGCACAGATACGCAGTATTTT. Protein: CASSPDWGTDTQYF.

CDR3 amino acids: CASSLTGGEETQYF. CDR3 coding DNA: TGTGCCAGCAGCCTCACAGGGGGGGAAGAGACCCAGTACTTC. The chain employs TRBV7-3 and TRBJ2-5, with D possibly TRBD1 on 8 matching bases. The length of the CDR3 is 14 residues. Germline CDR1 reads SGHTA; CDR2 reads FQGTGA. V dropped 5 bases and J dropped 3 bases, with 13 bases sitting between them. Supplemented by reference TRBV7-3 and TRBJ2-5, the full variable domain reads GAGVSQTPSNKVTEKGKYVELRCDPISGHTALYWYRQSLGQGPEFLIYFQGTGAADDSGLPNDRFFAVRPEGSVSTLKIQRTERGDSAVYLCASSLTGGEETQYFGPGTRLLVL.

This chain links TRBV5-1 with TRBJ2-7; no clear D gene. The V end was cut by 3 bases, the J end by 1 base, with 11 bases between. Germline V gives CDR1 SGHRS, CDR2 YFSETQ. There are 14 residues in the CDR3. The CDR3 DNA reads as TGCGCCAGCAGCTCATTACGCGAATCCTACGAGCAGTACTTC. Protein sequence: CASSSLRESYEQYF.

This clone occurred once. The V and J genes are TRBV5-7 and TRBJ1-2; D is unclear. TRBV5-7 is recorded as an ORF, its role being uncertain. This CDR3 comprises 13 residues. V dropped 2 bases and J dropped 2 bases, with 7 bases sitting between them. Written as DNA, the CDR3 is TGTGCCAGCAGCTTAGGGCCAAACTATGGCTACACCTTC. It yields the protein CASSLGPNYGYTF.

The chain uses TRBV4-3 and TRBJ2-7, with D unclear. CDR1 LGHNA and CDR2 YSLEER come from the germline V gene. The V end was cut by 1 base, the J end by 3 bases, with 10 bases between. The CDR3 consists of 14 residues. Written as DNA, the CDR3 is TGCGCCAGCAGCCAAGTTACACGTGGCTACGAGCAGTACTTC. It is translated as CASSQVTRGYEQYF.

V is TRBV6-1 and J is TRBJ2-7; tentative D call: TRBD2 (5 bases). The CDR3 length is 12 residues. V was cut by 6 bases and J by 3 bases, with 9 bases left in between. CDR1 and CDR2 (germline): MNHNS, SASEGT. CDR3 region: CASSVTSYEQYF. The CDR3 DNA follows: TGTGCCAGCAGCGTTACTAGCTACGAGCAGTACTTC.

V is TRBV19 and J is TRBJ2-5; 9 nucleotides agree with TRBD1. The J call may be faulty, since TRBJ2-7 better matches the DNA end. This CDR3 comprises 15 residues. Germline CDR1 and CDR2: LNHDA and SQIVND (reference sequence). CDR3 amino acids: CASSPRTGVGYEQYF. The CDR3 DNA reads TGTGCCAGTAGTCCCAGGACAGGGGTTGGCTACGAGCAGTACTTC.

V and J are TRBV5-1 and TRBJ2-3; 12 bases are a match to TRBD2. CDR3 length: 21 amino acids. J was trimmed by 0 bases and V by 2 bases; bases with no gene match: 16. CDR1 is SGHRS, CDR2 YFSETQ, per germline. CDR3 residues: CASSFFGPLAGGPFSTDTQYF. The CDR3 DNA reads TGCGCCAGCAGCTTTTTTGGCCCCCTAGCGGGAGGGCCTTTTAGCACAGATACGCAGTATTTT.

The genes are TRBV29-1 and TRBJ2-1; D gene unclear. This CDR3 has 15 amino acids. The germline V gene encodes CDR1 SQVTM and CDR2 ANQGSEA. V was clipped by 5 bases and J by 0 bases, with 14 bases between them. The CDR3 nucleotides read TGCAGCGTTACCCTCTTGGTTAGCTCCTACAATGAGCAGTTCTTC. Translating gives CSVTLLVSSYNEQFF.

V gene TRBV19 combines with J gene TRBJ2-3; D is uncertain. This CDR3 region has 14 residues. V gave up 7 bases and J gave up 0 bases, with 11 bases separating them. Germline V gene sequence: CDR1 LNHDA, CDR2 SQIVND (reference sequence). CDR3 bases: TGTGCCAGTAAAAGCGAGGTTAGCACAGATACGCAGTATTTT. Translation gives CASKSEVSTDTQYF.

V is TRBV2 and J is TRBJ2-7, with TRBD2 matching 7 bases. CDR1 and CDR2 (germline): SNHLY, FYNNEI. CDR3 length: 15 residues. J gave up 4 bases and V 6 bases, and 12 bases lay outside the gene matches. CDR3 in amino acids: CASRRLAYTQYEQYF. In DNA form, the CDR3 reads TGTGCCAGCAGGCGACTAGCCTACACTCAGTACGAGCAGTACTTC.

This chain links TRBV29-1 with TRBJ2-3, with D perhaps TRBD2 (5 bases). Trimming took 3 bases from V and 3 from J, leaving 10 bases between them. The germline gives CDR1 SQVTM, CDR2 ANQGSEA. This CDR3 has 13 amino acids. Here the CDR3 reads CSVDEGRTDTQYF. DNA for the CDR3: TGCAGCGTTGACGAGGGCCGGACAGATACGCAGTATTTT.

The CDR3 region has the DNA TGTGCCAGCAGTTTTCCAGCGGGCCCAGATACGCAGTATTTT. This encodes CASSFPAGPDTQYF. The rearrangement joins TRBV28 to TRBJ2-3, with D perhaps matching TRBD2 (6 bases). Trimming shortened V by 3 bases and J by 4 bases, and 11 bases separated the two germline ends. Germline CDR1 reads MDHEN; CDR2 reads SYDVKM. This CDR3 comprises 14 residues.

Turning to this clone: Germline and junction disagree at one end, which may indicate a read error. V gene TRBV6-5 combines with J gene TRBJ1-6; the D is unclear. Germline V gene lookup returns CDR1 MNHEY and CDR2 SVGAGI. The CDR3 contains 14 residues. The CDR3 coding sequence is TGTGCCAGCAATTACCGGGCCCCGGATTCACCCCTCCACTTT. Its translation: CASNYRAPDSPLHF.

V and J are TRBV27 and TRBJ1-5, with D unresolved. CDR1 is MNHEY and CDR2 is SMNVEV in the germline V gene (reference sequence). The CDR3 covers 14 residues. Trimming stripped 1 base from V and 4 bases from J, with 8 bases between. The CDR3 region has the DNA TGTGCCAGCAGTTTATTAGGTCCTAATCAGCCCCAGCATTTT. Protein: CASSLLGPNQPQHF.

The V gene is TRBV19, the J gene TRBJ1-5; D is unclear. The ends were cut back, 5 bases at V and 0 bases at J, with 11 bases in the middle. The germline V gene encodes CDR1 LNHDA and CDR2 SQIVND (reference sequence). The CDR3 sequence is 15 residues long. The CDR3 sequence: CASSAQFVSNQPQHF. CDR3 coding DNA: TGTGCCAGTAGTGCACAGTTTGTTAGCAATCAGCCCCAGCATTTT. The full variable domain, its missing parts supplied by reference TRBV19 and TRBJ1-5, is DGGITQSPKYLFRKEGQNVTLSCEQNLNHDAMYWYRQDPGQGLRLIYYSQIVNDFQKGDIAEGYSVSREKKESFPLTVTSAQKNPTAFYLCASSAQFVSNQPQHFGDGTRLSIL.

The rearrangement uses TRBV2 and TRBJ2-7; TRBD2 might be the D (7 bases). Germline values: CDR1 SNHLY, CDR2 FYNNEI. This CDR3 has 15 amino acids. The V gene lost 6 bases and the J gene lost 1 base, with 16 bases spanning the gap. Here the CDR3 DNA reads TGTGCCAGCAGCCTAGATAGGGGGGGATCCTACGAGCAGTACTTC. Encoded protein: CASSLDRGGSYEQYF. The whole variable domain, filled in from reference TRBV2 and TRBJ2-7, reads EPEVTQTPSHQVTQMGQEVILRCVPISNHLYFYWYRQILGQKVEFLVSFYNNEISEKSEIFDDQFSVERPDGSNFTLKIRSTKLEDSAMYFCASSLDRGGSYEQYFGPGTRLTVT.